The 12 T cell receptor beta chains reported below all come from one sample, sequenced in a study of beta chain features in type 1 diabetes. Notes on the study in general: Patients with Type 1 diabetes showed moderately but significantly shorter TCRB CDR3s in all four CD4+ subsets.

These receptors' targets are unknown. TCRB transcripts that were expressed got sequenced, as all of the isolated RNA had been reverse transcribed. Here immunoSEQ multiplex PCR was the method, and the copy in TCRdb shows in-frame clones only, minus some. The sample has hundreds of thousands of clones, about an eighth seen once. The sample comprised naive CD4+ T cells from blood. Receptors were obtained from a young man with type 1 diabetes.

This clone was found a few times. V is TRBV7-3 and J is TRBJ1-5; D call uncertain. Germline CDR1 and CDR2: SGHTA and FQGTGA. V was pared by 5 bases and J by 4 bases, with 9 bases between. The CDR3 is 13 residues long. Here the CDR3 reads CASSPNANQPQHF. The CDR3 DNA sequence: TGTGCCAGCAGCCCAAACGCAAATCAGCCCCAGCATTTT.

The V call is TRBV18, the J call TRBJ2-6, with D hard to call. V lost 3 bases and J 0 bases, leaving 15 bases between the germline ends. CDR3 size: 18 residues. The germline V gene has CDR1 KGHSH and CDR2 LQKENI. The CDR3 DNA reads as TGTGCCAGCTCACCCAGTCGCCAGTCCCACTCTGGGGCCAACGTCCTGACTTTC. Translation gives CASSPSRQSHSGANVLTF.

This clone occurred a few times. CDR3 amino acids: CASSFSPSGTGELFF. CDR3 bases: TGTGCCAGCAGCTTTTCACCTAGCGGGACCGGGGAGCTGTTTTTT. This chain joins TRBV7-2 and TRBJ2-2, with TRBD2 identical over 8 bases. CDR1 and CDR2 from the germline V gene are SGHTA and FQGNSA. V shed 3 bases and J 5 bases; nucleotides not matched to a gene: 5. The CDR3 has 15 residues.

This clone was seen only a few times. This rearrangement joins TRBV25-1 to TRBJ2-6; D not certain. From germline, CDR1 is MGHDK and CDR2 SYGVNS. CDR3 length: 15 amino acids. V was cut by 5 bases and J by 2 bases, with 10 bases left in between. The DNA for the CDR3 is TGTGCCAGCAGTCTCCCAGGCGCTGGGGCCAACGTCCTGACTTTC. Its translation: CASSLPGAGANVLTF.

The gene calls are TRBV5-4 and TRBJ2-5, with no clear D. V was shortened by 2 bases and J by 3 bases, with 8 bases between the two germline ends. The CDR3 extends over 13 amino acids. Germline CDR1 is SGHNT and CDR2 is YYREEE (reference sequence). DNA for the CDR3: TGTGCCAGCAGCTTCAGTCAGGAAGAGACCCAGTACTTC. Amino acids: CASSFSQEETQYF. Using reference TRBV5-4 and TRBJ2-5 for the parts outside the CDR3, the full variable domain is ETGVTQSPTHLIKTRGQQVTLRCSSQSGHNTVSWYQQALGQGPQFIFQYYREEENGRGNFPPRFSGLQFPNYSSELNVNALELDDSALYLCASSFSQEETQYFGPGTRLLVL.

The CDR3: CASSLRTGNTGELFF. CDR3 sequence (DNA): TGTGCCAGCAGCTTAAGGACAGGAAACACCGGGGAGCTGTTTTTT. This chain links TRBV7-2 with TRBJ2-2; 7 nucleotides align to TRBD1. The J segment lost 2 bases and the V segment lost 2 bases, leaving 2 bases of the junction unmatched. From germline, CDR1 is SGHTA and CDR2 FQGNSA. The CDR3 consists of 15 residues.

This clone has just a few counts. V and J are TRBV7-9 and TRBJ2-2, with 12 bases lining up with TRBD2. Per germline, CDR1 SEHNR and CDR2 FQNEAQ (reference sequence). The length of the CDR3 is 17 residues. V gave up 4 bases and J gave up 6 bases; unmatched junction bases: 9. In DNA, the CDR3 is TGTGCCAGCAGCTCGGCCTCGACTAGCGGGAGTCCCGGGGAGCTGTTTTTT. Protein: CASSSASTSGSPGELFF. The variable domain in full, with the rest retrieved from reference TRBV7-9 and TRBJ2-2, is DTGVSQNPRHKITKRGQNVTFRCDPISEHNRLYWYRQTLGQGPEFLTYFQNEAQLEKSRLLSDRFSAERPKGSFSTLEIQRTEQGDSAMYLCASSSASTSGSPGELFFGEGSRLTVL.

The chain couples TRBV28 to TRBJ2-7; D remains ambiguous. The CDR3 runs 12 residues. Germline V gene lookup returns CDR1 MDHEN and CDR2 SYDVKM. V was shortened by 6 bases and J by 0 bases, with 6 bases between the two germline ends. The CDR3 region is CASRESSYEQYF. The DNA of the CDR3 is TGTGCCAGCAGGGAGAGCTCCTACGAGCAGTACTTC.

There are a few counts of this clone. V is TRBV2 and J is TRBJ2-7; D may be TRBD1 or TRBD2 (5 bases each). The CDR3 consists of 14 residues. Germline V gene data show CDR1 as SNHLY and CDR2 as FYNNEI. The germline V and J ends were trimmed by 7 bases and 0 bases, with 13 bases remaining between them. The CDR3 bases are TGTGCCAGCACCCGGGACGGGACCTCCTACGAGCAGTACTTC. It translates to CASTRDGTSYEQYF.

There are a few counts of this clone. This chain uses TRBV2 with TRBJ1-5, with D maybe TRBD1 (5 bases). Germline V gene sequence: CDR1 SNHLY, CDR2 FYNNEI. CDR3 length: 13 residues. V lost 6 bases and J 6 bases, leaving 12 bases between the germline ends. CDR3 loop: CASSQGEGQPQHF. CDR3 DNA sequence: TGTGCCAGCAGCCAGGGAGAAGGTCAGCCCCAGCATTTT.

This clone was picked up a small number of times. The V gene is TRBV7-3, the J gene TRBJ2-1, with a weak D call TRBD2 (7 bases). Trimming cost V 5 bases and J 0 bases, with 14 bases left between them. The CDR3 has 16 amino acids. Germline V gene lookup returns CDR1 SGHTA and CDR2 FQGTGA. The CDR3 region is CASSPRGALSYNEQFF. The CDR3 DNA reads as TGTGCCAGCAGCCCCCGGGGGGCTCTCTCCTACAATGAGCAGTTCTTC. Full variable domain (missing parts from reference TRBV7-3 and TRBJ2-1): GAGVSQTPSNKVTEKGKYVELRCDPISGHTALYWYRQSLGQGPEFLIYFQGTGAADDSGLPNDRFFAVRPEGSVSTLKIQRTERGDSAVYLCASSPRGALSYNEQFFGPGTRLTVL.

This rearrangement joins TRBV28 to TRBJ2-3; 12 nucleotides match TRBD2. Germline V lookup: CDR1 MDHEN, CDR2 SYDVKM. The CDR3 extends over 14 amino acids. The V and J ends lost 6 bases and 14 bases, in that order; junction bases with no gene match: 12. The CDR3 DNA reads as TGTGCCAGCAGACTAGCGGGGGGCCGCGGAAAAGTGTATTTT. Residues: CASRLAGGRGKVYF.